The source of this TCR beta chain is a study of shared clonotypes between healthy human individuals. CDR1 and CDR2 (germline): SEHNR, FQNEAQ (reference sequence). J was trimmed by 4 bases and V by 2 bases; bases with no gene match: 13. The CDR3 has 17 amino acids. A split of CD4+ cells into CD45RA+ naive and CD45RA-negative memory subsets was performed. Replicate sorted-subset PCRs were loaded with about 0.2 ug DNA, 30,000 to 35,000 T cell genomes. Original processing notes: From ImmunoSEQ came sequences covering only the junction and carrying no quality scores, so filtering differed. Here immunoSEQ multiplex PCR was the method, and the copy in TCRdb shows in-frame clones only, minus some. V, J and clone size derive from that table, while D and trimming were established from the DNA sequence. The sample carries 2 million to 2.5 million clones, around 93% recorded once.

Specimen: naive CD4+ T cells from PBMCs. Subset of the sample: CD45RA+ positively selected. The chain combines TRBV7-9 with TRBJ1-1; TRBD1 matches 7 bases. This clonotype was obtained from a man between 18 and 35 years old in good health. Some clones in this sample may be carry-over from other donors' samples. The CDR3 loop is CASSLQRSEDRSTEAFF. The CDR3 bases are TGTGCCAGCAGCTTACAACGTTCTGAGGACAGGAGCACTGAAGCTTTCTTT.